A selection of T cell receptor beta chains follows, all from one sample in a study of T cell repertoires in ileal Crohn's disease. Profiling relied on immunoSEQ multiplex PCR, and the TCRdb table lists in-frame clones only, not all of them. Altogether about 9,600 clones are present, around 76% being singletons, with the ten largest covering roughly 27%. Sequenced: ileal tissue. The receptors shown here come from an adult with Crohn's disease. The CDR3 runs from the conserved cysteine through the conserved F or W. Each record gives: J gene, D gene, V gene, clone size, CDR3 protein, CDR3 DNA. D genes are given only for firm matches. Clone size is given for some rows only: seen once, a few or many times, or a class if the clone is expanded.

>TRBJ2-2|TRBD2|TRBV11-3|few
CASSAGGAGRTGELFF
TGTGCCAGCAGCGCCGGGGGGGCCGGTCGCACCGGGGAGCTGTTTTTT
>TRBJ2-3|.|TRBV6-1|.
CASSELDNTDTQYF
TGTGCCAGCAGTGAGTTAGACAACACAGATACGCAGTATTTT
>TRBJ2-5|TRBD2|TRBV2|few
CASTLTSGRGGETQYF
TGTGCCAGCACCCTGACTAGCGGGAGAGGCGGAGAGACCCAGTACTTC
>TRBJ2-2|.|TRBV7-2|.
CASSLARGPGTTNTGELFF
TGTGCCAGCAGCTTAGCGCGGGGGCCCGGGACCACGAACACCGGGGAGCTGTTTTTT
>TRBJ2-1|TRBD1|TRBV5-1|.
CASSSSGQGLHEQFF
TGCGCCAGCAGCTCGTCCGGACAGGGGTTACATGAGCAGTTCTTC
>TRBJ1-5|TRBD1|TRBV27|.
CASSLSGTGSNQPQHF
TGTGCCAGCAGTTTATCTGGGACAGGGAGCAATCAGCCCCAGCATTTT
>TRBJ2-7|TRBD2|TRBV4-2|.
CASRGSGTNSYEQYF
TGTGCCAGCAGGGGATCCGGGACTAACTCCTACGAGCAGTACTTC
>TRBJ2-5|TRBD2|TRBV7-2|.
CASSREVAGGMETQYF
TGTGCCAGCAGCCGAGAGGTAGCGGGAGGTATGGAGACCCAGTACTTC
>TRBJ2-1|TRBD2|TRBV5-1|.
CASTGTSGYNEQFF
TGCGCCAGTACCGGGACTAGCGGTTACAATGAGCAGTTCTTC
>TRBJ2-7|.|TRBV27|.
CASSLSRQRGNEQYF
TGTGCCAGCAGTTTATCGAGACAGAGAGGCAACGAGCAGTACTTC
>TRBJ1-1|TRBD1|TRBV6-5|medium-sized
CASSIQGARTEAFF
TGTGCCAGCAGTATACAGGGGGCGCGGACTGAAGCTTTCTTT
>TRBJ2-7|TRBD1|TRBV18|.
CASSPPGTGAYEQYF
TGTGCCAGCTCACCCCCCGGGACAGGGGCCTACGAGCAGTACTTC
>TRBJ2-7|TRBD1|TRBV11-2|.
CASSFGQGNDEQYF
TGTGCCAGCAGCTTCGGACAGGGGAACGACGAGCAGTACTTC
>TRBJ2-1|TRBD2|TRBV5-4|once
CASRVDSGSYNEQFF
TGTGCCAGCAGAGTGGATAGCGGGAGCTACAATGAGCAGTTCTTC
>TRBJ2-1|.|TRBV5-4|.
CASSLAPLALSLNEQFF
TGTGCCAGCAGCTTGGCTCCGCTAGCTTTATCTCTCAATGAGCAGTTCTTC
>TRBJ2-3|TRBD1|TRBV11-3|.
CASSLGQGTDTQYF
TGTGCCAGCAGCTTAGGACAGGGAACAGATACGCAGTATTTT
>TRBJ1-5|.|TRBV28|.
CASSPDRKRNQPQHF
TGTGCCAGCAGTCCTGACAGGAAGCGCAATCAGCCCCAGCATTTT
>TRBJ1-2|TRBD1|TRBV2|.
CASPSFGTGYLSYGYTF
TGTGCCAGCCCTAGCTTCGGGACAGGGTATTTAAGCTATGGCTACACCTTC
>TRBJ2-7|.|TRBV5-3|once
CARSFRVQYEQYF
TGTGCCAGAAGCTTCAGGGTACAGTACGAGCAGTACTTC
>TRBJ2-3|TRBD2|TRBV6-4|.
CASSDEKREATDTQYF
TGTGCCAGCAGTGACGAGAAGCGGGAGGCGACAGATACGCAGTATTTT
>TRBJ2-2|TRBD1|TRBV19|once
CATARVRDRSNTGELFF
TGTGCCACCGCCCGAGTACGGGACAGGAGTAACACCGGGGAGCTGTTTTTT
>TRBJ2-3|TRBD2|TRBV5-6|.
CASSLRTSGGIRTDTQYF
TGTGCCAGCAGCTTGAGGACTAGCGGGGGGATCCGCACAGATACGCAGTATTTT
>TRBJ2-3|.|TRBV7-2|.
CASSLARGTDTQYF
TGTGCCAGCAGCTTAGCCCGGGGGACAGATACGCAGTATTTT
>TRBJ2-5|TRBD2|TRBV7-7|.
CASIHCGGARWLETQYF
TGTGCTAGCATCCACTGCGGGGGGGCTCGATGGCTGGAGACCCAGTACTTC
>TRBJ2-7|TRBD1|TRBV19|medium-sized
CASRTTGDSYEQYF
TGTGCCAGTAGAACTACAGGGGATTCCTACGAGCAGTACTTC
>TRBJ2-1|TRBD1|TRBV23-1|.
CASSHCRDRAEDEQFF
TGCGCCAGCAGTCATTGCCGGGACAGGGCCGAGGATGAGCAGTTCTTC
>TRBJ1-1|.|TRBV5-8|.
CASSNVGGRAFF
TGTGCCAGCAGCAATGTCGGGGGGAGAGCTTTCTTT
>TRBJ2-1|TRBD1|TRBV11-2|.
CASSPIGDRGKENEQFF
TGTGCCAGCAGCCCGATTGGGGACAGGGGGAAGGAAAATGAGCAGTTCTTC
>TRBJ2-1|.|TRBV30|.
CAWTPGAAYNEQFF
TGTGCCTGGACCCCGGGAGCAGCCTACAATGAGCAGTTCTTC
>TRBJ1-1|TRBD1|TRBV2|.
CASSGGQGAGREAFF
TGTGCCAGCAGTGGGGGACAGGGGGCGGGCCGTGAAGCTTTCTTT
>TRBJ2-1|.|TRBV7-2|once
CASSLNGLGRQQFF
TGTGCCAGCAGCTTAAACGGACTCGGTAGGCAGCAGTTCTTC
>TRBJ2-3|TRBD2|TRBV5-1|.
CASCLVSGITDTQYF
TGCGCCAGCTGCCTTGTTAGCGGGATAACAGATACGCAGTATTTT
>TRBJ1-4|.|TRBV2|.
CASRKGSQEGKLFF
TGTGCCAGCAGGAAGGGGTCTCAGGAAGGAAAACTGTTTTTT
>TRBJ1-1|TRBD1|TRBV29-1|.
CSATTGGDTEAFF
TGCAGCGCTACGACAGGGGGGGACACTGAAGCTTTCTTT
>TRBJ1-3|TRBD1|TRBV19|once
CASQITGVTGNTIYF
TGTGCCAGCCAAATCACAGGGGTGACTGGAAACACCATATATTTT
>TRBJ1-1|TRBD1|TRBV7-9|.
CASSLAGGGTEAFF
TGTGCCAGCAGCTTAGCAGGGGGCGGGACTGAAGCTTTCTTT
>TRBJ2-7|.|TRBV5-1|.
CASSLEPGVSYEQYF
TGCGCCAGCAGCTTGGAACCAGGGGTTTCCTACGAGCAGTACTTC
>TRBJ2-2|.|TRBV5-1|few
CASSTENTGELFF
TGCGCCAGTTCGACAGAGAACACCGGGGAGCTGTTTTTT
>TRBJ1-2|TRBD1|TRBV5-8|once
CASSLGTGGHYGYTF
TGTGCCAGCAGCTTGGGGACAGGGGGCCACTATGGCTACACCTTC